The clone carrying this T cell receptor beta chain was seen at least ten times. Its antigen is undetermined. These data come from a study of response to subunit inactivated influenza vaccine. Whole-study findings and limits: Authors suggested that a seasonal influenza vaccination recruits few new T cells each time.

Trimming shortened V by 3 bases and J by 4 bases, and 9 bases separated the two germline ends. The length of the CDR3 is 13 residues. TCRdb called the RT-PCR reads again in MiXCR, with one record for every CDR3 protein. The data show 800,000 to 1,000,000 distinct CDR3 sequences, with 21% seen just once and 10% held by the top ten. The V call is TRBV12-3 or TRBV12-4, the J call TRBJ1-1, with D possibly matching TRBD1 (5 bases). This material consisted of PBMCs from blood, taken about 5 days after vaccination. The receptor was isolated from a man in his forties or fifties who received an inactivated influenza vaccine. CDR3 DNA sequence: TGTGCCAGCAGTTTGTACGGGGGCACTGAAGCTTTCTTT. It yields the protein CASSLYGGTEAFF.